This T cell receptor beta chain is from a study of blood T cell repertoires in COVID-19. The CDR3 totals 13 residues. Germline assignment: CDR1 SNHLY and CDR2 FYNNEI. Trimming took off 8 bases at V and 3 bases at J, with 11 bases between the two ends. The method was immunoSEQ multiplex PCR; TCRdb's version includes in-frame clones alone and lacks a portion of them. This table holds about 120,000 clones, 85% to 90% found once. The chain couples TRBV2 to TRBJ1-5; no definite D call. Sequenced material: peripheral blood. This receptor was identified in an elderly woman with acute or convalescent COVID-19. CDR3 nucleotides: TGTGCCAGCGGAGAAGGGCCCAATCAGCCCCAGCATTTT. This encodes CASGEGPNQPQHF.